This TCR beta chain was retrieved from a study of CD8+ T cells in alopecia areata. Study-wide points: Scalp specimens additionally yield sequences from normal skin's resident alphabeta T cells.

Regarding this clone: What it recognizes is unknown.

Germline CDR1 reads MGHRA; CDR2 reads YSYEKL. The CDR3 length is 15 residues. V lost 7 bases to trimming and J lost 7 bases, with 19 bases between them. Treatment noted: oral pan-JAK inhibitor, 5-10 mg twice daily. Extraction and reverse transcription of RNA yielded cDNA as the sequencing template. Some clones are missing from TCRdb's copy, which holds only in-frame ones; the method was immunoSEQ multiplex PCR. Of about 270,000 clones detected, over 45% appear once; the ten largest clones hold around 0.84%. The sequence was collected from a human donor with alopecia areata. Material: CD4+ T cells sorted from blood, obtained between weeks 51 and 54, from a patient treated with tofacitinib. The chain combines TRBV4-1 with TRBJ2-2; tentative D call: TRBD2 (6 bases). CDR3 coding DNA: TGCGCCAGCACCAAACCATTTCGGGGGAACGGGGAGCTGTTTTTT. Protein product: CASTKPFRGNGELFF.